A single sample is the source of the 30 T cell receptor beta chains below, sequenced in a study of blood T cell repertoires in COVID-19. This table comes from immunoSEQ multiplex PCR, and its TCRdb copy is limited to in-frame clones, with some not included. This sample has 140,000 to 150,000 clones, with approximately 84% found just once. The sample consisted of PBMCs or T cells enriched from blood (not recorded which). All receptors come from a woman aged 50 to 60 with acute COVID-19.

CDR3 sequence (DNA): TGTGCCAGTAGTATAGGTGGTCGCAGGGGGCCTACTGAAGCTTTCTTT. Amino acid sequence: CASSIGGRRGPTEAFF. The chain is built from TRBV19 and TRBJ1-1; 8 nucleotides line up with TRBD1. The germline V gene has CDR1 LNHDA and CDR2 SQIVND (reference sequence). V lost 1 base, J lost 5 bases, and 9 bases stayed unmatched. This CDR3 has 16 amino acids.

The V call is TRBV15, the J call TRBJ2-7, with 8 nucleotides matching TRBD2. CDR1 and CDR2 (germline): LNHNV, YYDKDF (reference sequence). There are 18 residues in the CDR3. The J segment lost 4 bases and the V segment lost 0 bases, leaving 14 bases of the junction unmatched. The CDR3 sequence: CATSREVVGPSGSYEQYF. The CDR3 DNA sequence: TGTGCCACCAGCAGAGAAGTAGTAGGTCCTAGCGGGTCTTACGAGCAGTACTTC.

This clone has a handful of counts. The CDR3 spells CASSHSAYMVGELFF. CDR3 DNA sequence: TGTGCCAGCAGCCATTCCGCCTATATGGTCGGGGAGCTGTTTTTT. The chain is built from TRBV3-1 (or the pseudogene TRBV3-2) and TRBJ2-2, with D unresolved. Germline CDR1 LGHDT, CDR2 YNNKEL (reference sequence). This CDR3 comprises 15 residues. Trimming stripped 3 bases from V and 7 bases from J, with 15 bases between.

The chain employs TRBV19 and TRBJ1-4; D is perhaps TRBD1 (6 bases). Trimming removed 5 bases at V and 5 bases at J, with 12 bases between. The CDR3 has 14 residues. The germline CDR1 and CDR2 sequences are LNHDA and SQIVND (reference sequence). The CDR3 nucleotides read TGTGCCAGTAGTGACAGGAAAAGGAATGAAAAACTGTTTTTT. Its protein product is CASSDRKRNEKLFF.

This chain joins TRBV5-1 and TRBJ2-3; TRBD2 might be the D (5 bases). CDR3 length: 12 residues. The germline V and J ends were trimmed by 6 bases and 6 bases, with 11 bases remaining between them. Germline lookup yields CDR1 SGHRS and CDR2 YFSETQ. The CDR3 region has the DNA TGCGCCAGCAAAGAAGGAGGCGATACGCAGTATTTT. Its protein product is CASKEGGDTQYF.

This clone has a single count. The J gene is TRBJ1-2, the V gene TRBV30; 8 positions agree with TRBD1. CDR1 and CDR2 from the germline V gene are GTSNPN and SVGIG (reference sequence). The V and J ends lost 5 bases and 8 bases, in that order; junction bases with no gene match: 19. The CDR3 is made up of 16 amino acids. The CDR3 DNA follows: TGTGCCTGGGGTCCCGGGACTCAACTTCACAGGGGGGGCTACACCTTC. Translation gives CAWGPGTQLHRGGYTF.

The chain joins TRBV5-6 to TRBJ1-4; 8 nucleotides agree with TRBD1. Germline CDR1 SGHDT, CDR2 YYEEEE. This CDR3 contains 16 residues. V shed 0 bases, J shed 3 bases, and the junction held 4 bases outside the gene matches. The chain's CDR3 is CASSLGDRGANEKLFF. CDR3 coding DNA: TGTGCCAGCAGCTTGGGAGACAGGGGCGCTAATGAAAAACTGTTTTTT.

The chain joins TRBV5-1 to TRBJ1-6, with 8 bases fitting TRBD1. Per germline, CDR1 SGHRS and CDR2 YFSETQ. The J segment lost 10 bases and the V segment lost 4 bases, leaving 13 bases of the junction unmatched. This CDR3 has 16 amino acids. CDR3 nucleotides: TGCGCCAGCAGCCCCCGGTCGGGACAGGTTCGCTCACCCCTCCACTTT. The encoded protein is CASSPRSGQVRSPLHF. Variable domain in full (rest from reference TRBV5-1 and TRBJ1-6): KAGVTQTPRYLIKTRGQQVTLSCSPISGHRSVSWYQQTPGQGLQFLFEYFSETQRNKGNFPGRFSGRQFSNSRSEMNVSTLELGDSALYLCASSPRSGQVRSPLHFGNGTRLTVT.

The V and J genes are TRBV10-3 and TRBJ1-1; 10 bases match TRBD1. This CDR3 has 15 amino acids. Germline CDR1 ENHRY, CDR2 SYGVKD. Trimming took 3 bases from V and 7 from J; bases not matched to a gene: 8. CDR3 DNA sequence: TGTGCCATCAGTGACTTGGGACAGGGGATGGATGAAGCTTTCTTT. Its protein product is CAISDLGQGMDEAFF.

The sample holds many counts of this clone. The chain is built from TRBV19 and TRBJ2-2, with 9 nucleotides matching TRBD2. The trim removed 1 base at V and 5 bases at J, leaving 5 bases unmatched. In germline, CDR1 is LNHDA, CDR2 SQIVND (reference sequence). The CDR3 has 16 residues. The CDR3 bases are TGTGCCAGTAGTATAGTTGAAGCGGGAGGTACCGGGGAGCTGTTTTTT. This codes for CASSIVEAGGTGELFF.

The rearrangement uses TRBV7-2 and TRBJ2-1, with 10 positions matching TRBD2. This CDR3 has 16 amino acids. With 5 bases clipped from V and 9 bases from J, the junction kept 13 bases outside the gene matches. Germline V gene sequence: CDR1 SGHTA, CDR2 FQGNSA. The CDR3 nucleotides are TGTGCCAGCAGCCCCGAAAATGTAGCGGGAGGAACTGAGCAGTTCTTC. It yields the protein CASSPENVAGGTEQFF.

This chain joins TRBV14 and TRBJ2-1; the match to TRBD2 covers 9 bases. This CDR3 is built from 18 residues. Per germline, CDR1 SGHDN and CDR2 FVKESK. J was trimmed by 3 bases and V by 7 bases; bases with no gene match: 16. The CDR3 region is CASTPEETSGRNYNEQFF. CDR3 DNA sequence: TGTGCCAGCACCCCAGAGGAGACTAGCGGAAGGAACTACAATGAGCAGTTCTTC. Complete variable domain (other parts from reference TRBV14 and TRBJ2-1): EAGVTQFPSHSVIEKGQTVTLRCDPISGHDNLYWYRRVMGKEIKFLLHFVKESKQDESGMPNNRFLAERTGGTYSTLKVQPAELEDSGVYFCASTPEETSGRNYNEQFFGPGTRLTVL.

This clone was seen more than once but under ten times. The DNA for the CDR3 is TGTGCCAGCACCCCCAGGGGGACCGGGGAGCTGTTTTTT. This sequence encodes CASTPRGTGELFF. The genes are TRBV3-1 (or the pseudogene TRBV3-2) and TRBJ2-2; 7 nucleotides line up with TRBD1. The CDR3 covers 13 residues. Per germline, CDR1 LGHDT and CDR2 YNNKEL (reference sequence). J gave up 5 bases and V 7 bases, and 4 bases lay outside the gene matches.

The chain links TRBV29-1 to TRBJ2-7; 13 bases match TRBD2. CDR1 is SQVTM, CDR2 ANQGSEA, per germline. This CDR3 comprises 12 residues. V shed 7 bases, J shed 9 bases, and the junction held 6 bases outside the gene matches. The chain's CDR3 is CSAWTSGRGQYF. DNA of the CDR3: TGCAGCGCTTGGACTAGCGGGAGAGGGCAGTACTTC.

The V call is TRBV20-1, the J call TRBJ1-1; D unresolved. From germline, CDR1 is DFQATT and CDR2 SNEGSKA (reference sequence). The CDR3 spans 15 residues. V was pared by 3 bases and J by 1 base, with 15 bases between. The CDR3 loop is CSASPRGKPNTEAFF. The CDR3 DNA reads TGCAGTGCTAGTCCCCGGGGAAAACCGAACACTGAAGCTTTCTTT.

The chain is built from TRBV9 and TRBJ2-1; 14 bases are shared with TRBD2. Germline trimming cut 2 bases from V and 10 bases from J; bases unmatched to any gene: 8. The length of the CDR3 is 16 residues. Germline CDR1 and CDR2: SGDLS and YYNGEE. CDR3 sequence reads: CASSVAGTSGREEQFF. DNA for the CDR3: TGTGCCAGCAGCGTCGCCGGGACTAGCGGGAGAGAAGAGCAGTTCTTC.

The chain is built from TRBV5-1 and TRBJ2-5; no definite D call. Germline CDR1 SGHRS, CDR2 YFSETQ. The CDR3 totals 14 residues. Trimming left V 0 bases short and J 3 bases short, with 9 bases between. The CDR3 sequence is CASSLATGKETQYF. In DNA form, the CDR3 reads TGCGCCAGCAGCTTGGCGACGGGTAAAGAGACCCAGTACTTC.

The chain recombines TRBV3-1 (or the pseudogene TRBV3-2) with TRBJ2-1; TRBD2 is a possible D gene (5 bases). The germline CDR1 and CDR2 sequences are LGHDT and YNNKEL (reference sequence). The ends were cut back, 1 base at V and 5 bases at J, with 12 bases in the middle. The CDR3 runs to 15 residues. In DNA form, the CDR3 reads TGTGCCAGCAGCCAAGGCGGGCGCCCCAACAATGAGCAGTTCTTC. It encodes CASSQGGRPNNEQFF.

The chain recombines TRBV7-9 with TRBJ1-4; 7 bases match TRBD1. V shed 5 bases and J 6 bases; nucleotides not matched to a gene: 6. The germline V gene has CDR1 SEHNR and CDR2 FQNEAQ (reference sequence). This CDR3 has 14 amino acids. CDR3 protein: CASSPGQDDEKLFF. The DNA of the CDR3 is TGTGCCAGCAGCCCCGGACAGGACGATGAAAAACTGTTTTTT.

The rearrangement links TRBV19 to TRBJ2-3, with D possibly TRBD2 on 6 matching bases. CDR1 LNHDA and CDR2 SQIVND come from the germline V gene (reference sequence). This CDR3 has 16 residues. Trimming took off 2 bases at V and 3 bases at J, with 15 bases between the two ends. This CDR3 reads CASSILAGSGTDTQYF. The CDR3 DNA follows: TGTGCCAGTAGTATACTAGCCGGGAGTGGTACAGATACGCAGTATTTT.

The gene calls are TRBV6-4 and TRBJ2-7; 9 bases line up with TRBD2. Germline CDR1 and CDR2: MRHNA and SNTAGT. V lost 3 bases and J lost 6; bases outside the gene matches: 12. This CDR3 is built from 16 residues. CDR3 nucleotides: TGTGCCAGCAGTGATACTTTTTCCCCGACTAGCGGCGAGCAGTACTTC. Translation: CASSDTFSPTSGEQYF.

The CDR3 here is CASSFDRAGTDTQYF. CDR3 coding DNA: TGTGCCAGCAGCTTCGACAGGGCCGGTACAGATACGCAGTATTTT. The rearrangement links TRBV6-5 to TRBJ2-3; 7 bases align to TRBD1. With 6 bases clipped from V and 3 bases from J, the junction kept 9 bases outside the gene matches. The germline CDR1 and CDR2 sequences are MNHEY and SVGAGI. CDR3 length: 15 residues.

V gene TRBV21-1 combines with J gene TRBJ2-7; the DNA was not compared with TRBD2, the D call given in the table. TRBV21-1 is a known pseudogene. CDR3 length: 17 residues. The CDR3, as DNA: TGTGCCAGCAGCAAAGAGAGTGGACTAGCGGTCTGGGACGAGCAGTACTTC. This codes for CASSKESGLAVWDEQYF.

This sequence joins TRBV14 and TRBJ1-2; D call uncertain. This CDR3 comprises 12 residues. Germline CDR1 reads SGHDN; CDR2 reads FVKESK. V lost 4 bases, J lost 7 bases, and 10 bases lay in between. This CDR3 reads CASSRPPGGYTF. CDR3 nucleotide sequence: TGTGCCAGCAGCCGGCCCCCGGGTGGCTACACCTTC.

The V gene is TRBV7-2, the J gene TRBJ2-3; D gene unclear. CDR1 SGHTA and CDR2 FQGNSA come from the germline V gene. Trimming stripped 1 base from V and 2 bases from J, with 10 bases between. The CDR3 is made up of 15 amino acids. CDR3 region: CASSLGASFTDTQYF. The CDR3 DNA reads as TGTGCCAGCAGCTTAGGGGCCAGCTTCACAGATACGCAGTATTTT.

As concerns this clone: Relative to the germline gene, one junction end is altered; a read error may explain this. CDR3 region: CASSEGPAAVTYNEQFF. The CDR3 region has the DNA TGTGCCAGCAGCGAAGGACCAGCAGCGGTAACCTACAATGAGCAGTTCTTC. J is TRBJ2-1 and V is TRBV6-1; the D gene is possibly TRBD2 (5 bases). The length of the CDR3 is 17 residues. The germline CDR1 and CDR2 sequences are MNHNS and SASEGT.

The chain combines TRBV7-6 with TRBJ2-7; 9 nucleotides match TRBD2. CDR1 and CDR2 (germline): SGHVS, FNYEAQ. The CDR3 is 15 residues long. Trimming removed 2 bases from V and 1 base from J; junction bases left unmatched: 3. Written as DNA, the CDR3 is TGTGCCAGCAGCTTAAGTCTAGCGGGATCCTACGAGCAGTACTTC. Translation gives CASSLSLAGSYEQYF.

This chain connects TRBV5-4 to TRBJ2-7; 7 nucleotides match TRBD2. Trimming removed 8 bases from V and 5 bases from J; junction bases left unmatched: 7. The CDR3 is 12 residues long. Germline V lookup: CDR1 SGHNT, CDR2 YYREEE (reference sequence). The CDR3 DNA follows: TGTGCCAGTAGCGGGTCCGGGGACGAGCAGTACTTC. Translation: CASSGSGDEQYF.

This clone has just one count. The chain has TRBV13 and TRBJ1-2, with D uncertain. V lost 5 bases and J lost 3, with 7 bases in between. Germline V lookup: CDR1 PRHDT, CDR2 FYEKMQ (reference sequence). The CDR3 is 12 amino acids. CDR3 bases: TGTGCCAGCAGCCGGTCGGACTATGGCTACACCTTC. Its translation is CASSRSDYGYTF. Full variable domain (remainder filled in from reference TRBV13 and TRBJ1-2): AAGVIQSPRHLIKEKRETATLKCYPIPRHDTVYWYQQGPGQDPQFLISFYEKMQSDKGSIPDRFSAQQFSDYHSELNMSSLELGDSALYFCASSRSDYGYTFGSGTRLTVV.

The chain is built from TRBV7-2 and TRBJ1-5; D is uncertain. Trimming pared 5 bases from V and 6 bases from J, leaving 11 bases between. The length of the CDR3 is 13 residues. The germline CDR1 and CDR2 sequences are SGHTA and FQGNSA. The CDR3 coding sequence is TGTGCCAGCAGCCTTTCTTTCGGTCAGCCCCAGCATTTT. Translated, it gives CASSLSFGQPQHF.